These T cell receptor beta chains were read from a single sample in a study of Graves' ophthalmopathy and Graves' hyperthyroidism. Each CDR3 protein gets one entry after TCRdb re-called the multiplex PCR reads with MiXCR. The sample has about half a million distinct CDR3 sequences; about an eighth are singletons. The sample comprised blood. The receptors were gathered from a woman in her thirties with Graves' ophthalmopathy. CDR3s include the opening cysteine and the closing phenylalanine or tryptophan. A D gene is named only where the DNA matches it firmly. Expanded clones get a size class; other rows say once, few or many, or leave the size out.

V,size,J,D,DNA,CDR3
TRBV12-3/TRBV12-4,many,TRBJ2-2,TRBD1,TGTGCCAGCAGAACTCGACAGGGTACCGGGGAGCTGTTTTTT,CASRTRQGTGELFF
TRBV27,many,TRBJ2-5,TRBD2,TGTGCCAGCAGGGGACTAGCGGGAGTTCCGGAGACCCAGTACTTC,CASRGLAGVPETQYF
TRBV27,many,TRBJ1-1,.,TGTGCCAGCAGTCCACCTAGGTTTACTGAAGCTTTCTTT,CASSPPRFTEAFF
TRBV19,many,TRBJ1-2,TRBD1,TGTGCCAGCGACAAGACGGACGGGACAGGAAGCTATGGCTACACCTTC,CASDKTDGTGSYGYTF
TRBV10-3,many,TRBJ2-2,TRBD2,TGTGCCATCAGCGATCTAGCGGTCATGAACACCGGGGAGCTGTTTTTT,CAISDLAVMNTGELFF
TRBV6-5,many,TRBJ1-6,.,TGTGCCAGCAGTTTGCGCCCGAGGCCCTATAATTCACCCCTCCACTTT,CASSLRPRPYNSPLHF
TRBV20-1,many,TRBJ2-7,.,TGCAGTGCTATTAGGGGAGTCCACGAGCAGTACTTC,CSAIRGVHEQYF
TRBV3-1,many,TRBJ2-2,.,TGTGCCAGCAGCCACGGACTTTCCACCGGGGAGCTGTTTTTT,CASSHGLSTGELFF
TRBV7-8,many,TRBJ1-5,.,TGTGCCAGCAGCTTGTTTCAAGCTCGCGGGCGTCAGCCCCAGCATTTT,CASSLFQARGRQPQHF
TRBV7-3,few,TRBJ2-3,.,TGTGCCAGCAGCCCTAACCTGGGGAACACAGATACGCAGTATTTT,CASSPNLGNTDTQYF
TRBV6-2/TRBV6-3,many,TRBJ1-1,TRBD1,TGTGCCAGCAGAACGACAGGGGGCTTTGAAGCTTTCTTT,CASRTTGGFEAFF
TRBV28,.,TRBJ2-7,TRBD2,TGTGCCAGCAGAATCACTAGCGGGAGAAACTACGAGCAGTACTTC,CASRITSGRNYEQYF
TRBV7-9,many,TRBJ1-1,.,TGTGCCAGCAGCGCGTACAGGGCTCCTGAAGCTTTCTTT,CASSAYRAPEAFF
TRBV7-2,many,TRBJ1-1,.,TGTGCCAGCAGGTCAAAAACAGGTCCAGTTACTGAAGCTTTCTTT,CASRSKTGPVTEAFF
TRBV12-3/TRBV12-4,many,TRBJ1-1,.,TGTGCCAGCAGTCCCCCTGGGCCTGAAGCTTTCTTT,CASSPPGPEAFF
TRBV7-9,many,TRBJ1-2,.,TGTGCCAGCAGCTCCAACAGGGTCCACGGCTACACCTTC,CASSSNRVHGYTF
TRBV28,many,TRBJ1-1,.,TGTGCCAGCAGTGCACTTGGGGCCGGGACCCTGGGGAGCACTGAAGCTTTCTTT,CASSALGAGTLGSTEAFF
TRBV7-3,many,TRBJ2-4,.,TGTGCCAGCAGCATGGGACCCCCCGGGGACATTCAGTACTTC,CASSMGPPGDIQYF
TRBV19,many,TRBJ1-5,TRBD1,TGTGCCAGTAGTATACGCAGGGGGCAGAAGGGCAATCAGCCCCAGCATTTT,CASSIRRGQKGNQPQHF
TRBV6-5,many,TRBJ2-7,.,TGTGCCAGCACCCTCGAGAGTAGGTACGAGCAGTACTTC,CASTLESRYEQYF
TRBV7-9,few,TRBJ2-7,.,TGTGCCAGCAGCTTATTGCGGGACCACGAGCAGTACTTC,CASSLLRDHEQYF
TRBV12-3/TRBV12-4,many,TRBJ2-5,TRBD2,TGTGCCAGCAGCAGAGGACTAGCGGGGAAAACGTTCCAAGAGACCCAGTACTTC,CASSRGLAGKTFQETQYF
TRBV9,many,TRBJ2-7,TRBD2,TGTGCCAGCAGCGTAGCGGGGGGGCCCACCTACGAGCAGTACTTC,CASSVAGGPTYEQYF
TRBV20-1,many,TRBJ2-7,.,TGCAGTGCTAGAGATCCCGTCGCCGAGCAGTACTTC,CSARDPVAEQYF
TRBV6-1,many,TRBJ1-5,TRBD1,TGTGCCAGCAGTGAACGAGGGACAGTAGATTATAGCAATCAGCCCCAGCATTTT,CASSERGTVDYSNQPQHF
TRBV5-1,many,TRBJ2-2,.,TGCGCCAGCAGGCCGACAGGAACGGACGAGGGGGAGCTGTTTTTT,CASRPTGTDEGELFF
TRBV12-3/TRBV12-4,.,TRBJ1-1,.,TGTGCCAGCAGCTACGGGACCTCTTCTTTTTCTGAAGCTTTCTTT,CASSYGTSSFSEAFF
TRBV2,many,TRBJ2-2,.,TGTGCCAGCAGTGACCCGCTTCATGGGCCCACAGCGAACACCGGGGAGCTGTTTTTT,CASSDPLHGPTANTGELFF